The entry that follows covers one T cell receptor (beta chain) sequence. The repertoire was sequenced with immunoSEQ multiplex PCR; TCRdb's copy has only in-frame clones and lacks some. The repertoire holds under 85,000 clones, with around 92% as singletons. These data originate in a study of technical replicates of blood from a handful of donors. Germline V gives CDR1 SGHVS, CDR2 FQNEAQ. V shed 3 bases, J shed 2 bases, and the junction held 6 bases outside the gene matches. This CDR3 region has 16 residues. The sample taken for sequencing was T cells isolated from PBMCs. The chain carries TRBV7-8 and TRBJ1-1; the match to TRBD1 covers 10 bases. This clonotype was obtained from a human donor in good health. CDR3 sequence reads: CASSFWTGGVNTEAFF. The CDR3 DNA sequence: TGTGCCAGCAGCTTCTGGACAGGGGGAGTAAACACTGAAGCTTTCTTT.